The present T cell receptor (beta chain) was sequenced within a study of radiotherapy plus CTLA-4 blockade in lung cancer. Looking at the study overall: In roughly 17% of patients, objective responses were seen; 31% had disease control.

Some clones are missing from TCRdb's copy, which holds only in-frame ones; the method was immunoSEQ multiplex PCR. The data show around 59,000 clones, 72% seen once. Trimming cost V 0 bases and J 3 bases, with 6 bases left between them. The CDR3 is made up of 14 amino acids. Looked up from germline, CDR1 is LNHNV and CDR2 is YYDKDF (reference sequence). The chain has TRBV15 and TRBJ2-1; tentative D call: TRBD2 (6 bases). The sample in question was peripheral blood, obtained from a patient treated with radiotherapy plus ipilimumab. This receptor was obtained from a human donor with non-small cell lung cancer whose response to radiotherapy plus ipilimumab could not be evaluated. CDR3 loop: CATSRERGYNEQFF. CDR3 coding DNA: TGTGCCACCAGCAGAGAGCGGGGCTACAATGAGCAGTTCTTC.